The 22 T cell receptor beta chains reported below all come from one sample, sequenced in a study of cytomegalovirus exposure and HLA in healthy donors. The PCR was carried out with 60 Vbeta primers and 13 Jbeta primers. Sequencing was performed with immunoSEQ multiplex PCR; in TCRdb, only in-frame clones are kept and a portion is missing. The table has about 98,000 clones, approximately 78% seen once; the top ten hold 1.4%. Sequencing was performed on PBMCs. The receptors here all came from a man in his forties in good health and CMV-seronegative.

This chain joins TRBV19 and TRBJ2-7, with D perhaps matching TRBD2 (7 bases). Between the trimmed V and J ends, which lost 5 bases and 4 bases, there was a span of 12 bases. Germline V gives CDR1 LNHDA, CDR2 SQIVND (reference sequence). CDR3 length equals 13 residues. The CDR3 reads CASSSGGGYEQYF. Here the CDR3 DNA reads TGTGCCAGTAGTTCGGGGGGCGGGTACGAGCAGTACTTC.

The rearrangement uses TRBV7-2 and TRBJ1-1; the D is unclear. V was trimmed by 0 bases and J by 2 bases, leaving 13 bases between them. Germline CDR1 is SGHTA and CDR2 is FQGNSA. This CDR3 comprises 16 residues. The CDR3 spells CASSLAWGVSNTEAFF. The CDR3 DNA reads TGTGCCAGCAGCTTAGCGTGGGGAGTCTCAAACACTGAAGCTTTCTTT.

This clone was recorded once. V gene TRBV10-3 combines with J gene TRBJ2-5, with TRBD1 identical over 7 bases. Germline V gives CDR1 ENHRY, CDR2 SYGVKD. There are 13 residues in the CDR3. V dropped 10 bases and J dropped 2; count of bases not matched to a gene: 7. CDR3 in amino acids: CATESGQQETQYF. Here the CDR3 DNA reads TGTGCCACGGAATCGGGACAGCAAGAGACCCAGTACTTC.

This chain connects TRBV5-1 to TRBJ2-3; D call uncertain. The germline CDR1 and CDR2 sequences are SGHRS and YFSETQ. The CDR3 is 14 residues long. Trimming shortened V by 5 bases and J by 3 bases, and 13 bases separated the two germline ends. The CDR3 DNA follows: TGCGCCAGCAGGGTCCGGGTCGGGACAGATACGCAGTATTTT. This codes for CASRVRVGTDTQYF.

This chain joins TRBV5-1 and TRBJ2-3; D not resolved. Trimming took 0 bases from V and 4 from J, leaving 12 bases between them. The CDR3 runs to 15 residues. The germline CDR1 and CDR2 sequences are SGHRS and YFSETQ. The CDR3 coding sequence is TGCGCCAGCAGCTTGGCCATTACAGATTCAGATACGCAGTATTTT. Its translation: CASSLAITDSDTQYF.

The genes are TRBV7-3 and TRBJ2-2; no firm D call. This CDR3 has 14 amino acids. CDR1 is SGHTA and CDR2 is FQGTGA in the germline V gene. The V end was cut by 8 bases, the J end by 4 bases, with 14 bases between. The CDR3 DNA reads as TGTGCCAGCTCTGGTCTAGTTGGCACCGGGGAGCTGTTTTTT. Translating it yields CASSGLVGTGELFF.

CDR3: CASSLGVLQPQHF. CDR3 coding DNA: TGTGCCAGCAGCTTAGGAGTCTTACAGCCCCAGCATTTT. The chain carries TRBV7-8 and TRBJ1-5; no firm D call. V lost 1 base, J lost 7 bases, and 8 bases lay in between. The germline gives CDR1 SGHVS, CDR2 FQNEAQ. CDR3 length: 13 amino acids.

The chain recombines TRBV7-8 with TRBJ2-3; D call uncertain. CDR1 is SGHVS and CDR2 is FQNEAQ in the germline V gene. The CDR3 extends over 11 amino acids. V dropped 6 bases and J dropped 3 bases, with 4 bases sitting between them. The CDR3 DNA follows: TGTGCCAGCAGTCAAACAGATACGCAGTATTTT. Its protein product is CASSQTDTQYF.

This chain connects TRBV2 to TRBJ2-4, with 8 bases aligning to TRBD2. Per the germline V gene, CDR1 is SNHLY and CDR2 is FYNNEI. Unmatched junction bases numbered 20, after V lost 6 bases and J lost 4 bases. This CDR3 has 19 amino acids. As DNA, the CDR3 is TGTGCCAGCAGGGCGTCCCTCTCGTCCGGGGGGGCCGTGAAAAACATTCAGTACTTC. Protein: CASRASLSSGGAVKNIQYF.

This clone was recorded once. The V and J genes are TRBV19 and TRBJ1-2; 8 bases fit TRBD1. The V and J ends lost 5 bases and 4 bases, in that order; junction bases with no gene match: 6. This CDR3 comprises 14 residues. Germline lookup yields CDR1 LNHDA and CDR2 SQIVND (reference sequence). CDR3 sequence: CASSVGQVGYGYTF. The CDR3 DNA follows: TGTGCCAGTAGTGTGGGACAGGTCGGCTATGGCTACACCTTC. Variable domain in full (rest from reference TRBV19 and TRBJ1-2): DGGITQSPKYLFRKEGQNVTLSCEQNLNHDAMYWYRQDPGQGLRLIYYSQIVNDFQKGDIAEGYSVSREKKESFPLTVTSAQKNPTAFYLCASSVGQVGYGYTFGSGTRLTVV.

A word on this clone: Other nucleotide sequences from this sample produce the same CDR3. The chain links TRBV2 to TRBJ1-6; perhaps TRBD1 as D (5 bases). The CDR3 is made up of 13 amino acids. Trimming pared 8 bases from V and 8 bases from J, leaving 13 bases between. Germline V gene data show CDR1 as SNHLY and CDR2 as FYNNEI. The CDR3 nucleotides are TGTGCCAGCGGGGGGGAGCGAGATTCACCCCTCCACTTT. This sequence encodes CASGGERDSPLHF.

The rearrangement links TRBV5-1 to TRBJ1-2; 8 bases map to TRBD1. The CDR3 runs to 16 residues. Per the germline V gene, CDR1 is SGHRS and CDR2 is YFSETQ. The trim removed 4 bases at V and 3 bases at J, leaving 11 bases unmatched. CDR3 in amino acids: CASSLSSGGDYYGYTF. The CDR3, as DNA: TGCGCCAGCAGCCTAAGCTCAGGGGGCGATTACTATGGCTACACCTTC.

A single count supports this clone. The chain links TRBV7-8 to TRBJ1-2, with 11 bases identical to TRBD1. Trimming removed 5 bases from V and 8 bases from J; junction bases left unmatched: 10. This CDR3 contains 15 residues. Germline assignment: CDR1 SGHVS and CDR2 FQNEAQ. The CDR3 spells CASSTRTGGDQGYTF. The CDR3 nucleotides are TGTGCCAGCAGCACCCGGACAGGGGGCGATCAGGGCTACACCTTC. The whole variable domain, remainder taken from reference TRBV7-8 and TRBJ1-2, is GAGVSQSPRYKVAKRGQDVALRCDPISGHVSLFWYQQALGQGPEFLTYFQNEAQLDKSGLPSDRFFAERPEGSVSTLKIQRTQQEDSAVYLCASSTRTGGDQGYTFGSGTRLTVV.

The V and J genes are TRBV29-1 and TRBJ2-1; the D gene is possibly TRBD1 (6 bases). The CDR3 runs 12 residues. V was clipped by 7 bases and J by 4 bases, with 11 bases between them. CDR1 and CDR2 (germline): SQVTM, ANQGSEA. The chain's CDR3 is CSGSTGYNEQFF. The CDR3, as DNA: TGCAGCGGGTCCACAGGGTACAATGAGCAGTTCTTC.

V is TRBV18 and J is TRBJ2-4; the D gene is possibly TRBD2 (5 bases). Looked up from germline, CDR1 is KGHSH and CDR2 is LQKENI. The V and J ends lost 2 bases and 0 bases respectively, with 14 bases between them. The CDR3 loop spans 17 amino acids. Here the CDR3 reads CASSPAQSGVAKNIQYF. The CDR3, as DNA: TGTGCCAGCTCACCAGCCCAGTCCGGGGTAGCCAAAAACATTCAGTACTTC. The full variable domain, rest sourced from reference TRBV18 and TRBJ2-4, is NAGVMQNPRHLVRRRGQEARLRCSPMKGHSHVYWYRQLPEEGLKFMVYLQKENIIDESGMPKERFSAEFPKEGPSILRIQQVVRGDSAAYFCASSPAQSGVAKNIQYFGAGTRLSVL.

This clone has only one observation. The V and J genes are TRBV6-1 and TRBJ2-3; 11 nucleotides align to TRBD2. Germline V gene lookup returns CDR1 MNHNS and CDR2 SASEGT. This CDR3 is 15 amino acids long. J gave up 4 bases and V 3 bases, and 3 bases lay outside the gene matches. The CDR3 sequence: CASSDSSGGSDTQYF. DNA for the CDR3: TGTGCCAGCAGTGATTCTAGCGGGGGGTCAGATACGCAGTATTTT.

In DNA, the CDR3 is TGTGCCTGGAGTGTCCGGGACAGGGGTGACTATGGCTACACCTTC. This sequence encodes CAWSVRDRGDYGYTF. V gene TRBV30 combines with J gene TRBJ1-2; 10 nucleotides agree with TRBD1. Germline loops: CDR1 GTSNPN, CDR2 SVGIG (reference sequence). V gave up 0 bases and J gave up 3 bases; unmatched junction bases: 4. This CDR3 has 15 residues. Combining the CDR3 with reference TRBV30 and TRBJ1-2 gives the whole variable domain SQTIHQWPATLVQPVGSPLSLECTVEGTSNPNLYWYRQAAGRGLQLLFYSVGIGQISSEVPQNLSASRPQDRQFILSSKKLLLSDSGFYLCAWSVRDRGDYGYTFGSGTRLTVV.

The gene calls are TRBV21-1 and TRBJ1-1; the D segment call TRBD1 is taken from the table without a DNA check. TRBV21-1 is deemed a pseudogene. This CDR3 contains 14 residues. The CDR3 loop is CASSKRTGTTEAFF. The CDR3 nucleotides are TGTGCCAGCAGCAAACGGACAGGGACCACTGAAGCTTTCTTT.

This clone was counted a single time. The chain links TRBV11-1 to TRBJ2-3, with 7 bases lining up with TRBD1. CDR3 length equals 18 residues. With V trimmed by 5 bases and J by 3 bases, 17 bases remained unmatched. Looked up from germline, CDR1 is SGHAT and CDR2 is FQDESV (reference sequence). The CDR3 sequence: CASSTTFTSTGRTDTQYF. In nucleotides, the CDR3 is TGTGCCAGCAGCACTACATTCACCTCGACAGGGCGGACAGATACGCAGTATTTT.

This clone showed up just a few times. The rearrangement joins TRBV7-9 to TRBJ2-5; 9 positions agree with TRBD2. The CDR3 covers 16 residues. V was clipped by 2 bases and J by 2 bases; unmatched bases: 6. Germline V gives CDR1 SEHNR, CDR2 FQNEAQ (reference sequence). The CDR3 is CASSLPAGGDQETQYF. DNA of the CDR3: TGTGCCAGCAGCTTACCAGCGGGGGGTGATCAAGAGACCCAGTACTTC.

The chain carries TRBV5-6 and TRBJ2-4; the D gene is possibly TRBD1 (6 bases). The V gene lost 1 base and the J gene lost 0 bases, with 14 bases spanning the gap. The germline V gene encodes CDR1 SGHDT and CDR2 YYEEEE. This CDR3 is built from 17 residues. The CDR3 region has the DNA TGTGCCAGCAGCTTGAACGCAGGGGAACTAGCCAAAAACATTCAGTACTTC. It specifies CASSLNAGELAKNIQYF.

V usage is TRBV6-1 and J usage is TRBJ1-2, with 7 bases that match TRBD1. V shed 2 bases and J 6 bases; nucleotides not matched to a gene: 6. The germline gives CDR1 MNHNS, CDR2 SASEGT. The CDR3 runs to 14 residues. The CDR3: CASSEFHRGNGYTF. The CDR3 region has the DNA TGTGCCAGCAGTGAATTTCACAGGGGTAATGGCTACACCTTC.